The 25 T cell receptor beta chains listed next were all sequenced from one sample in a study of CD4+ T cells in melanoma. Libraries were prepared by immunoSEQ multiplex PCR; TCRdb keeps only in-frame clonotypes and omits some of them. The table lists about 5,000 clones, approximately 61% of them singletons. The sample consisted of cells from a culture (not recorded whether cultured in vitro). All receptors derive from a human donor with melanoma.

The rearrangement uses TRBV24-1 and TRBJ2-1, with 9 bases that match TRBD1. The CDR3 runs to 15 residues. Looked up from germline, CDR1 is KGHDR and CDR2 is SFDVKD. V shed 4 bases and J 8 bases; nucleotides not matched to a gene: 8. The CDR3 here is CATSEPGTGSHEQFF. The CDR3 DNA is TGTGCCACCAGTGAGCCCGGGACAGGGTCCCATGAGCAGTTCTTC.

The sample holds one count of this clone. For the CDR3, the DNA is TGTGCCAGCAGTGCCTACGGGGGGTTGGCTTTCTTT. This sequence encodes CASSAYGGLAFF. V and J are TRBV27 and TRBJ1-1; tentatively, D is TRBD1 (5 bases). Germline assignment: CDR1 MNHEY and CDR2 SMNVEV (reference sequence). V lost 5 bases, J lost 11 bases, and 15 bases lay in between. The length of the CDR3 is 12 residues.

The chain carries TRBV19 and TRBJ1-1; D is uncertain. The CDR3 contains 11 residues. Trimming took 5 bases from V and 3 from J, leaving 4 bases between them. Germline V gene lookup returns CDR1 LNHDA and CDR2 SQIVND (reference sequence). The CDR3 coding sequence is TGTGCCAGTAGTGGGGACACTGAAGCTTTCTTT. Amino acids: CASSGDTEAFF. Full variable domain (outside the CDR3, taken from reference TRBV19 and TRBJ1-1): DGGITQSPKYLFRKEGQNVTLSCEQNLNHDAMYWYRQDPGQGLRLIYYSQIVNDFQKGDIAEGYSVSREKKESFPLTVTSAQKNPTAFYLCASSGDTEAFFGQGTRLTVV.

V gene TRBV27 combines with J gene TRBJ1-2, with 7 nucleotides matching TRBD1. CDR1 and CDR2 from the germline V gene are MNHEY and SMNVEV (reference sequence). Trimming removed 2 bases from V and 6 bases from J; junction bases left unmatched: 3. The length of the CDR3 is 13 residues. The CDR3, as DNA: TGTGCCAGCAGTTTAAACAGGGGAGATGGCTACACCTTC. This codes for CASSLNRGDGYTF.

The V call is TRBV6-2 or TRBV6-3, the J call TRBJ1-5; D perhaps matches TRBD1 (5 bases). Germline assignment: CDR1 MNHEY and CDR2 SVGEGT. The V gene lost 2 bases and the J gene lost 7 bases, with 15 bases spanning the gap. The CDR3 is made up of 15 amino acids. CDR3 loop: CASSYGGRVGQPQHF. CDR3 bases: TGTGCCAGCAGTTACGGTGGCAGGGTCGGGCAGCCCCAGCATTTT.

The sample holds a few counts of this clone. The rearrangement links TRBV6-6 to TRBJ1-5; D unclear. Germline CDR1 reads MNHNY; CDR2 reads SVGAGI (reference sequence). The V and J ends lost 2 bases and 4 bases respectively, with 9 bases between them. CDR3 length: 14 amino acids. The CDR3 bases are TGTGCCAGCAGTTACACGGGTCGTAATCAGCCCCAGCATTTT. It encodes CASSYTGRNQPQHF.

This clone rates as medium-sized. The chain is built from TRBV14 and TRBJ2-1; 9 nucleotides line up with TRBD2. This CDR3 has 13 amino acids. Germline assignment: CDR1 SGHDN and CDR2 FVKESK. J gave up 14 bases and V 3 bases, and 8 bases lay outside the gene matches. CDR3 nucleotide sequence: TGTGCCAGCAGCCACCCCCCCGGACTAGCGAAGTTCTTC. This codes for CASSHPPGLAKFF.

This clone was seen only a few times. The V call is TRBV19, the J call TRBJ1-1; the D gene is possibly TRBD1 (6 bases). V dropped 5 bases and J dropped 1 base, with 14 bases sitting between them. This CDR3 contains 15 residues. The germline V gene has CDR1 LNHDA and CDR2 SQIVND (reference sequence). The CDR3 coding sequence is TGTGCCAGTAGTGCTCGACAGGCGTGGAACACTGAAGCTTTCTTT. It encodes CASSARQAWNTEAFF.

The chain has TRBV30 and TRBJ2-7; 10 bases are a match to TRBD1. The germline CDR1 and CDR2 sequences are GTSNPN and SVGIG (reference sequence). This CDR3 region has 13 residues. V was pared by 7 bases and J by 4 bases, with 7 bases of the junction left unmatched. CDR3 sequence reads: CALTGQGKYEQYF. The CDR3 nucleotides read TGTGCCTTAACGGGACAGGGGAAATACGAGCAGTACTTC.

The chain combines TRBV9 with TRBJ1-2; TRBD1 is a possible D gene (6 bases). The length of the CDR3 is 15 residues. The germline gives CDR1 SGDLS, CDR2 YYNGEE. The V end lost 3 bases, the J end lost 3 bases, and 15 bases lay between the germline ends. The CDR3 nucleotides read TGTGCCAGCAGCGGCTACAGGGATCTTGACTATGGCTACACCTTC. As protein: CASSGYRDLDYGYTF. Supplemented by reference TRBV9 and TRBJ1-2, the full variable domain reads DSGVTQTPKHLITATGQRVTLRCSPRSGDLSVYWYQQSLDQGLQFLIQYYNGEERAKGNILERFSAQQFPDLHSELNLSSLELGDSALYFCASSGYRDLDYGYTFGSGTRLTVV.

This clone was picked up a small number of times. The rearrangement joins TRBV28 to TRBJ1-5; the D is unclear. CDR1 and CDR2 (germline): MDHEN, SYDVKM. With 5 bases removed from V and 1 base from J, the gap between germline ends came to 12 bases. This CDR3 region has 15 residues. The CDR3 sequence is CASSLVRGSNQPQHF. Written as DNA, the CDR3 is TGTGCCAGCAGTCTGGTACGAGGGAGCAATCAGCCCCAGCATTTT.

CDR3 DNA sequence: TGTGCCAGCAGCTTTAGACAGGCGGGCTACGAGCAGTACTTC. It specifies CASSFRQAGYEQYF. V is TRBV5-8 and J is TRBJ2-7; D possibly corresponds to TRBD1 (6 bases). CDR1 is SGHTS and CDR2 is YDEGEE in the germline V gene. The CDR3 length is 14 residues. Trimming pared 2 bases from V and 3 bases from J, leaving 12 bases between.

This chain joins TRBV18 and TRBJ2-3, with a possible D match to TRBD2 (7 bases). The CDR3 length is 15 residues. Germline values: CDR1 KGHSH, CDR2 LQKENI. Trimming pared 3 bases from V and 3 bases from J, leaving 13 bases between. The CDR3, as DNA: TGTGCCAGCTCACCCGAGGGGGGGGAGACAGATACGCAGTATTTT. This gives the protein CASSPEGGETDTQYF.

This chain connects TRBV28 to TRBJ2-1; D unresolved. Trimming left V 7 bases short and J 7 bases short, with 17 bases between. This CDR3 region has 14 residues. In germline, CDR1 is MDHEN, CDR2 SYDVKM. Here the CDR3 reads CASTTLPRSNEQFF. CDR3 coding DNA: TGTGCCAGCACCACTTTACCCCGATCGAATGAGCAGTTCTTC.

The V and J genes are TRBV7-9 and TRBJ1-5; TRBD1 is a possible D gene (6 bases). Trimming cost V 2 bases and J 7 bases, with 15 bases left between them. CDR3 length: 15 residues. In germline, CDR1 is SEHNR, CDR2 FQNEAQ (reference sequence). CDR3 coding DNA: TGTGCCAGCAGCTTATCGGGGGCGCGGGACCAGCCCCAGCATTTT. It yields the protein CASSLSGARDQPQHF. Full variable domain (rest looked up from reference TRBV7-9 and TRBJ1-5): DTGVSQNPRHKITKRGQNVTFRCDPISEHNRLYWYRQTLGQGPEFLTYFQNEAQLEKSRLLSDRFSAERPKGSFSTLEIQRTEQGDSAMYLCASSLSGARDQPQHFGDGTRLSIL.

The chain recombines TRBV19 with TRBJ1-1, with TRBD1 identical over 8 bases. J gave up 7 bases and V 4 bases, and 5 bases lay outside the gene matches. CDR1 and CDR2 (germline): LNHDA, SQIVND (reference sequence). The CDR3 runs 13 residues. The CDR3 region is CASSREGQDEAFF. As DNA, the CDR3 is TGTGCCAGTAGTAGAGAGGGACAGGATGAAGCTTTCTTT. Complete variable domain (other parts from reference TRBV19 and TRBJ1-1): DGGITQSPKYLFRKEGQNVTLSCEQNLNHDAMYWYRQDPGQGLRLIYYSQIVNDFQKGDIAEGYSVSREKKESFPLTVTSAQKNPTAFYLCASSREGQDEAFFGQGTRLTVV.

The CDR3 DNA reads as TGTGCCAGCAGCCGAAACAGGGGGAGTGAAGATACGCAGTATTTT. This codes for CASSRNRGSEDTQYF. This chain connects TRBV6-6 to TRBJ2-3; TRBD1 matches 8 bases. Germline trimming cut 6 bases from V and 5 bases from J; bases unmatched to any gene: 10. Germline V gene sequence: CDR1 MNHNY, CDR2 SVGAGI (reference sequence). The CDR3 covers 15 residues.

The chain links TRBV29-1 to TRBJ2-3, with TRBD2 identical over 14 bases. The junction had 0 bases not matched to a gene; V was cut back by 4 bases and J by 0 bases. There are 15 residues in the CDR3. Germline V gene sequence: CDR1 SQVTM, CDR2 ANQGSEA. The CDR3 protein is CSVGLAGGSTDTQYF. The CDR3 region has the DNA TGCAGCGTTGGACTAGCGGGGGGGAGCACAGATACGCAGTATTTT.

This clone appeared a few times. V and J are TRBV14 and TRBJ2-3, with 9 bases aligning to TRBD1. The CDR3 covers 15 residues. The V gene's germline CDR1 is SGHDN and CDR2 FVKESK. Trimming removed 4 bases from V and 3 bases from J; junction bases left unmatched: 5. The CDR3 DNA reads TGTGCCAGCAGCCCCGGACAGGGGAGGACAGATACGCAGTATTTT. Its translation is CASSPGQGRTDTQYF.

V gene TRBV27 combines with J gene TRBJ1-2; TRBD1 agrees at 11 bases. From germline, CDR1 is MNHEY and CDR2 SMNVEV (reference sequence). CDR3 size: 16 residues. With 5 bases clipped from V and 7 bases from J, the junction kept 12 bases outside the gene matches. The CDR3 region has the DNA TGTGCCAGCAGTCCAAGCGGACAGGGGGCCCTTTTTGGCTACACCTTC. Translating it yields CASSPSGQGALFGYTF.

This clone is judged large. The genes are TRBV4-1 and TRBJ1-1; weak D call: TRBD1 (6 bases). CDR1 and CDR2 (germline): MGHRA, YSYEKL. Trimming pared 7 bases from V and 1 base from J, leaving 10 bases between. The length of the CDR3 is 13 residues. The CDR3 nucleotides read TGCGCCAGCAAAACAGGGAAGAACACTGAAGCTTTCTTT. Its translation is CASKTGKNTEAFF.

This chain joins TRBV10-2 and TRBJ2-1, with TRBD2 matching 9 bases. The length of the CDR3 is 15 residues. Trimming cost V 1 base and J 7 bases; bases outside gene matches: 5. Per germline, CDR1 WSHSY and CDR2 SAAADI. The CDR3 here is CASSEFSGGNNEQFF. In DNA form, the CDR3 reads TGCGCCAGCAGTGAGTTTAGCGGGGGAAATAATGAGCAGTTCTTC.

The CDR3 here is CASSYRGGGGKLFF. Here the CDR3 DNA reads TGTGCCAGCAGTTACCGGGGCGGGGGGGGAAAACTGTTTTTT. The V and J genes are TRBV6-5 and TRBJ1-4, with D tentatively TRBD1 (5 bases). Germline V gives CDR1 MNHEY, CDR2 SVGAGI. The CDR3 spans 14 residues. V was pared by 2 bases and J by 10 bases, with 14 bases between.

The rearrangement links TRBV2 to TRBJ2-5; 9 bases line up with TRBD2. Germline trimming cut 6 bases from V and 5 bases from J; bases unmatched to any gene: 10. CDR3 size: 15 residues. Germline CDR1 is SNHLY and CDR2 is FYNNEI. CDR3 in DNA: TGTGCCAGCAGGCTTACCCTAGCGGGGAGGGAGACCCAGTACTTC. Residues: CASRLTLAGRETQYF.

The rearrangement uses TRBV2 and TRBJ2-5; D uncertain. The CDR3 is 12 residues long. V shed 8 bases and J shed 4 bases, with 11 bases lying between them. From germline, CDR1 is SNHLY and CDR2 FYNNEI. The CDR3 is CASYRFGETQYF. DNA of the CDR3: TGTGCCAGCTATCGCTTCGGAGAGACCCAGTACTTC.